This T cell receptor (beta chain) emerged from a study of T-cell reconstitution after alpha-beta-depleted transplantation in children (TCRdb year 2016). In terms of the full investigation: T-cell immune reconstitution after TCRalphabeta/CD19-depleted allogeneic hematopoietic cell transplantation in children was quantitatively tracked in the study by means of TCR repertoire profiling. Results the study describes overall, beyond this receptor: About two months after transplant, the apparently early recovery of alphabetaT-cell counts reportedly depended on just several hundred clones that had expanded rapidly and came from non-depleted graft cells. The frequencies of hyperexpanded clones fell over the following months, and after one year, T-cell counts and TCRbeta diversity were mostly attributed to newly produced T cells. The high TCRbeta diversity at day 60 in some patients was ascribed to recipient T cells and intrathymic progenitors that had survived conditioning.

This clonotype is categorized as medium-sized (0.01 to 0.1%). The clone's antigen remains unknown. The input lacks base qualities; no much larger clone sits a single base away. The treatment or condition tag for this specimen amounts to: allogeneic hematopoietic cell transplantation with graft depleted of TCRalphabeta T cells and CD19 B cells. The transplant recipients were children given TCRalphabeta/CD19-depleted allogeneic hematopoietic cell grafts. Receptor amplification or capture employed PCR. Data came from an Illumina HiSeq 2500. To normalize quantification of the TCRbeta repertoire, the TCR libraries were built with molecular barcoding that relied on unique molecular identifiers. In TCRdb, the public reads were trimmed at Q25 with fastp and aligned with MiXCR, with productive beta chains retained. Rows are unified per CDR3 protein, each entry keeping the most common DNA and genes. The sample contains a few hundred thousand distinct CDR3 sequences, 9.5% to 13% of them found a single time. The ten largest clones capture less than 9% of the sample.

The CDR3 runs 14 residues from the cysteine to the phenylalanine. The DNA shown is the 42-base CDR3, in frame from base 1. CDR1 and CDR2, looked up from the germline V gene, are MDHEN and SYDVKM. After removal of 3 bases from V and 3 bases from J, the junction retains 1 base not matched to a gene. The sequence derives from a boy under three years old with acute myeloid leukemia, due to receive a stem cell transplant. This sequence uses TRBV28 and TRBJ1-5; 8 bases in the middle match TRBD1. Sequencing was performed on PBMCs, taken before TCRalphabeta/CD19-depleted stem cell transplant. The CDR3 reads CASSLDRVNQPQHF. In nucleotides, the sequence is TGTGCCAGCAGTTTGGACAGGGTCAATCAGCCCCAGCATTTT.